This T cell receptor beta chain was captured by sequencing in a study of OX40 agonist ivuxolimab in advanced cancers. Study-wide results and caveats: Blood T cells, both CD4+ and CD8+, expanded clonally by week 6 at 0.1 to 3.0 mg/kg. Antigen specificity remained undetermined for the expanded peripheral T cells.

TCRdb's copy holds only in-frame clones and misses some; the assay was immunoSEQ multiplex PCR. The sample records roughly 62,000 clones, roughly 88% being singletons. Germline CDR1 KGHSH, CDR2 LQKENI. V was clipped by 2 bases and J by 2 bases, with 7 bases between them. CDR3 length: 14 residues. Comments on this clone: Its antigen is as yet unknown.

The material was CD4+ or CD8+ T cells sorted from blood, obtained in a trial of the OX40 agonist ivuxolimab. This TCR came from an adult with an advanced solid tumor such as melanoma, head and neck, liver or kidney cancer. J is TRBJ1-3 and V is TRBV18; D gene uncertain. The CDR3 DNA reads TGTGCCAGCTCACCAGGCAGCGCTGGAAACACCATATATTTT. This codes for CASSPGSAGNTIYF.